The 22 T cell receptor beta chains below come from one sample, sequenced in a study of response to subunit inactivated influenza vaccine (dated by TCRdb to the late 2010s). Libraries were built with RT-PCR. The data were produced on an Illumina HiSeq 2500. TCRdb redid the processing of the public reads, applying fastp at Q25 and MiXCR, and retained in-frame beta chains. Every CDR3 protein is listed once, alongside the most common genes and DNA of its rows. The table for this sample lists roughly 630,000 distinct CDR3 sequences; around 15% of them were counted only once. The ten largest make up less than 9% of the sample. The specimen was PBMCs from blood, collected around 15 days before vaccination. These TCRs come from a man aged 50 to 60 who received an inactivated influenza vaccine. Donor details come from another sample of the same person, matched by shared clones.

Only a few counts were recorded for this clonotype. The chain joins TRBV12-3 or TRBV12-4 to TRBJ2-2; 8 bases align to TRBD2. V lost 6 bases and J lost 1; bases outside the gene matches: 7. The CDR3 extends over 16 amino acids. The CDR3 loop is CASRRLAGGNTGELFF. The CDR3 DNA sequence: TGTGCCAGCAGGCGCTTGGCGGGGGGGAACACCGGGGAGCTGTTTTTT.

This chain joins TRBV3-1 and TRBJ2-3; 11 bases align to TRBD2. The J segment lost 2 bases and the V segment lost 5 bases, leaving 6 bases of the junction unmatched. CDR1 and CDR2 (germline): LGHDT, YNNKEL (reference sequence). The CDR3 loop spans 16 amino acids. The CDR3 nucleotides are TGTGCCAGCAGCGTCGGACTAGCGGGTTCCACAGATACGCAGTATTTT. Translated, it gives CASSVGLAGSTDTQYF.

This clonotype has a handful of counts. This rearrangement joins TRBV5-6 to TRBJ1-5, with D hard to call. V dropped 1 base and J dropped 0 bases, with 8 bases sitting between them. This CDR3 comprises 15 residues. CDR1 SGHDT and CDR2 YYEEEE come from the germline V gene. The CDR3 here is CASSLNIGSNQPQHF. CDR3 bases: TGTGCCAGCAGCTTGAATATCGGTAGCAATCAGCCCCAGCATTTT.

This clonotype was seen more than once but under ten times. This rearrangement joins TRBV7-2 to TRBJ2-1; possible D gene TRBD2, 6 bases. The germline V gene has CDR1 SGHTA and CDR2 FQGNSA. CDR3 length equals 13 residues. The V gene lost 1 base and the J gene lost 13 bases, with 14 bases spanning the gap. CDR3 sequence: CASSLGLGTPQFF. CDR3 coding DNA: TGTGCCAGCAGCTTAGGACTAGGAACCCCCCAGTTCTTC.

This clonotype was recorded a few times. The CDR3 spells CASSLSGGNGEQYF. CDR3 sequence (DNA): TGTGCCAGCAGTTTATCGGGAGGCAATGGCGAGCAGTACTTC. The genes are TRBV28 and TRBJ2-7, with 7 bases identical to TRBD2. Per the germline V gene, CDR1 is MDHEN and CDR2 is SYDVKM. Unmatched junction bases numbered 6, after V lost 1 base and J lost 6 bases. This CDR3 spans 14 amino acids.

The V call is TRBV4-1, the J call TRBJ1-5; 12 bases are shared with TRBD1. The junction had 4 bases not matched to a gene; V was cut back by 1 base and J by 6 bases. The CDR3 spans 16 residues. From germline, CDR1 is MGHRA and CDR2 YSYEKL. The CDR3 bases are TGCGCCAGCAGCCAAGTGGGGACAGGGGGCCGTCAGCCCCAGCATTTT. Its protein is CASSQVGTGGRQPQHF.

The chain recombines TRBV5-1 with TRBJ2-7; 7 bases line up with TRBD1. The germline V gene has CDR1 SGHRS and CDR2 YFSETQ. V lost 3 bases and J lost 6; bases outside the gene matches: 6. The CDR3 length is 13 residues. CDR3 DNA: TGCGCCAGCAGCTCATGGACAGGCGGCGAGCAGTACTTC. This encodes CASSSWTGGEQYF. Complete variable domain (other parts from reference TRBV5-1 and TRBJ2-7): KAGVTQTPRYLIKTRGQQVTLSCSPISGHRSVSWYQQTPGQGLQFLFEYFSETQRNKGNFPGRFSGRQFSNSRSEMNVSTLELGDSALYLCASSSWTGGEQYFGPGTRLTVT.

This clonotype was seen a few times. The chain has TRBV5-6 and TRBJ1-1, with 8 positions matching TRBD1. CDR3 length: 15 residues. The trim removed 5 bases at V and 4 bases at J, leaving 10 bases unmatched. The germline V gene encodes CDR1 SGHDT and CDR2 YYEEEE. In DNA form, the CDR3 reads TGTGCCAGCAGTGATACAGGGGGGCAGGGCACTGAAGCTTTCTTT. This codes for CASSDTGGQGTEAFF.

This clonotype was counted a few times. The gene calls are TRBV19 and TRBJ2-1; perhaps TRBD1 as D (8 bases). Germline loops: CDR1 LNHDA, CDR2 SQIVND (reference sequence). V lost 6 bases to trimming and J lost 1 base, with 13 bases between them. This CDR3 has 15 residues. For the CDR3, the DNA is TGTGCCAGTAGGTACAGGGGGGGGTCCTACAATGAGCAGTTCTTC. Its protein product is CASRYRGGSYNEQFF.

The chain combines TRBV4-2 with TRBJ2-1; 7 nucleotides align to TRBD2. This CDR3 is 15 amino acids long. From germline, CDR1 is LGHNA and CDR2 YNFKEQ. Trimming removed 0 bases from V and 5 bases from J; junction bases left unmatched: 4. The CDR3 spells CASSQDLLANNEQFF. CDR3 bases: TGTGCCAGCAGCCAAGATCTACTAGCGAACAATGAGCAGTTCTTC.

This chain connects TRBV12-3 or TRBV12-4 to TRBJ2-1; 9 bases agree with TRBD2. V lost 7 bases, J lost 9 bases, and 13 bases stayed unmatched. This CDR3 spans 15 amino acids. CDR3 sequence (DNA): TGTGCCAGCATCCGAGCTAGCGGGATTATAGTTGAGCAGTTCTTC. This codes for CASIRASGIIVEQFF.

In its sample, this clonotype was seen a few times. This chain connects TRBV28 to TRBJ2-1, with D uncertain. This CDR3 region has 13 residues. With 7 bases removed from V and 7 bases from J, the gap between germline ends came to 14 bases. The germline CDR1 and CDR2 sequences are MDHEN and SYDVKM. The CDR3 region is CASITPMLNEQFF. DNA of the CDR3: TGTGCCAGCATCACCCCTATGTTGAATGAGCAGTTCTTC.

This clonotype was detected only a few times. The gene calls are TRBV27 and TRBJ2-3; 9 nucleotides line up with TRBD1. Germline V gene lookup returns CDR1 MNHEY and CDR2 SMNVEV (reference sequence). V dropped 3 bases and J dropped 8; count of bases not matched to a gene: 6. CDR3 length: 14 amino acids. Here the CDR3 DNA reads TGTGCCAGCAGTTTCCGCGACAGGGGGGTTACGCAGTATTTT. Its protein is CASSFRDRGVTQYF.

The chain carries TRBV5-1 and TRBJ2-7; 10 nucleotides agree with TRBD2. Trimming cost V 6 bases and J 1 base; bases outside gene matches: 7. Germline V gene data show CDR1 as SGHRS and CDR2 as YFSETQ. The CDR3 runs 15 residues. This CDR3 is CASTIAGGASYEQYF. As DNA, the CDR3 is TGCGCCAGCACCATAGCGGGAGGCGCATCCTACGAGCAGTACTTC.

In this sample, this clonotype turned up a few times. This chain joins TRBV9 and TRBJ2-3; perhaps TRBD2 as D (5 bases). The CDR3 length is 14 residues. The germline CDR1 and CDR2 sequences are SGDLS and YYNGEE. Trimming took 0 bases from V and 5 from J, leaving 10 bases between them. CDR3 sequence: CASSVERAGDTQYF. The CDR3 bases are TGTGCCAGCAGCGTAGAAAGGGCGGGAGATACGCAGTATTTT.

The chain employs TRBV7-8 and TRBJ2-3; 13 bases align to TRBD2. Germline CDR1 and CDR2: SGHVS and FQNEAQ. The CDR3 is 14 residues long. J was trimmed by 4 bases and V by 8 bases; bases with no gene match: 3. The CDR3 region is CASQGTSGADTQYF. CDR3 coding DNA: TGTGCCAGCCAGGGGACTAGCGGGGCAGATACGCAGTATTTT. Drawing the rest from reference TRBV7-8 and TRBJ2-3, the complete variable domain is GAGVSQSPRYKVAKRGQDVALRCDPISGHVSLFWYQQALGQGPEFLTYFQNEAQLDKSGLPSDRFFAERPEGSVSTLKIQRTQQEDSAVYLCASQGTSGADTQYFGPGTRLTVL.

CDR3: CSALGQGIYEQYF. In DNA, the CDR3 is TGCAGCGCATTAGGACAGGGCATTTACGAGCAGTACTTC. The chain links TRBV29-1 to TRBJ2-7, with 8 positions matching TRBD1. This CDR3 region has 13 residues. The V gene's germline CDR1 is SQVTM and CDR2 ANQGSEA. V was pared by 7 bases and J by 4 bases, with 9 bases of the junction left unmatched.

The chain couples TRBV20-1 to TRBJ2-3; D is perhaps TRBD2 (6 bases). The CDR3 runs to 11 residues. Germline V lookup: CDR1 DFQATT, CDR2 SNEGSKA (reference sequence). Deletions cut 1 base from V and 10 bases from J, with 9 bases between. The CDR3 coding sequence is TGCAGTGCTAGAGGGGACTCGGCGCAGTATTTT. This translates into CSARGDSAQYF.

The chain couples TRBV20-1 to TRBJ2-4; TRBD2 agrees at 15 bases. Trimming cost V 6 bases and J 6 bases; bases outside gene matches: 12. This CDR3 region has 17 residues. CDR1 is DFQATT, CDR2 SNEGSKA, per germline (reference sequence). The CDR3 region has the DNA TGCAGTGCAAAAGGACTAGCGGGAGGGGGAGTAGGAAACATTCAGTACTTC. Residues: CSAKGLAGGGVGNIQYF.

This clonotype was detected ten times or more. The rearrangement uses TRBV18 and TRBJ2-7, with 8 bases lining up with TRBD2. Losses at the gene ends were 6 bases for V and 6 bases for J; bases not matched to a gene: 4. The germline V gene has CDR1 KGHSH and CDR2 LQKENI. The CDR3 loop spans 12 amino acids. CDR3 in DNA: TGTGCCAGCTCCTACGGGGGGGGCGAGCAGTACTTC. It translates to CASSYGGGEQYF.

This chain uses TRBV6-2 or TRBV6-3 with TRBJ1-1, with D possibly being TRBD1 (6 bases). The CDR3 runs 14 residues. Per germline, CDR1 MNHEY and CDR2 SVGEGT. V was trimmed by 2 bases and J by 5 bases, leaving 12 bases between them. DNA of the CDR3: TGTGCCAGCAGTTACACCGGGGGCCGGACTGAAGCTTTCTTT. Amino acids: CASSYTGGRTEAFF.

The table lists this clonotype with many counts. This sequence joins TRBV2 and TRBJ1-1; no reliable D call. In germline, CDR1 is SNHLY, CDR2 FYNNEI. V lost 6 bases to trimming and J lost 0 bases, with 5 bases between them. This CDR3 comprises 12 residues. The CDR3: CASSLMNTEAFF. DNA of the CDR3: TGTGCCAGCAGCTTAATGAACACTGAAGCTTTCTTT.